Here is one TCR beta chain with its context. The antigen this receptor binds is unknown. One base away there is no much larger clone; base qualities are not given. At diagnosis, tumor, uninvolved tumor-adjacent lung and peripheral blood were collected and then preserved as a mix of FFPE and fresh-frozen material. For TCR repertoire profiling, blood samples were analyzed as peripheral blood mononuclear cells. This record belongs to a study of T cells in localized non-small cell lung cancer (dated by TCRdb to 2018 to 2020). The study in broad terms: Comparing tumors with uninvolved tumor-adjacent lungs, the study looked at the T cell repertoires of fewer than 250 patients with early-stage NSCLC. The cohort consisted of approximately 240 treatment-naive NSCLC patients whose localized lung tumors had been resected. NSCLC patients had a mean age of around 66 years, and 129 were male and over 85 female.

V drops 0 bases and J drops 7 bases, leaving 15 bases in between. The CDR3 goes from the cysteine to the phenylalanine over 16 residues. Just CDR3 DNA is preserved here, 48 bases in frame from base 1. From the germline V gene, CDR1 is MNHNS and CDR2 is SASEGT. TCR beta CDR3 regions were sequenced from DNA using the immunoSEQ Assay. The paper's processing steps were these. T cell density was computed as TCR beta template counts normalized to usable DNA estimated by amplifying housekeeping genes. Richness was estimated using the preseqR package, with extrapolation to 400,000 templates for PBMC samples and to 120,000 templates for tissue samples. Clonality was defined as one minus Pielou's evenness. Differential abundance testing on productive amino-acid clonotypes, with a minimum total count of 5 and an alpha of 0.1, was used to identify tissue-enriched TCRs. The Jaccard Index and the Morisita Overlap Index were used to measure how much the repertoires overlapped between compartments. GLIPH grouped TCR beta CDR3s together with public tetramer-defined viral CDR3s, and a viral motif had to include at least three viral sequences and also show V-gene enrichment. TCRdb holds this immuneACCESS table with in-frame rearrangements only. Some clones are missing; in checked studies, unresolved V genes explain under half, and the rest has no known cause. That table furnishes V, J and clone size, whereas the DNA furnished D and trimming. The sample table records almost 40,000 clones; 86% of these occur just once. The ten largest make up under 7% of the sample.

Broader findings and caveats from the paper: Because the study design was exploratory, TCR variables were selected using unadjusted p-values without false-discovery rate correction. Because multi-region sequencing of the tumors was not done, intratumor heterogeneity could not be ruled out. Uninvolved tumor-adjacent lung showed the highest T cell clonality, higher than tumor, which suggests more focused antigenic responses in the uninvolved tumor-adjacent lung. A median of around 57 of the top 100 tumor clones turned up in the paired uninvolved adjacent lung, and 25 to 30 of those clones also ranked among the top 100 of that same adjacent lung. Higher T cell density in blood was associated with longer overall survival, whereas higher clonality in adjacent lung was associated with shorter survival.

The source is a male donor at least 60 years old with stage II lung adenocarcinoma. The chain uses TRBV6-1 and TRBJ1-4, with the D gene call left open. The input for sequencing was peripheral blood mononuclear cells, taken before any cancer treatment. The CDR3 reads as follows: CASSEASGDDGEKLFF. The DNA sequence is TGTGCCAGCAGTGAAGCGAGTGGGGATGATGGTGAAAAACTGTTTTTT.